A single sample is the source of the 3 T cell receptor beta chains below, sequenced in a study of cytotoxic CD8 clonotypes in ibrutinib-treated CLL. This table comes from immunoSEQ multiplex PCR, and its TCRdb copy is limited to in-frame clones, with some not included. This table has more than 200,000 clones, 70% appearing once. The source was PBMCs, collected after 24 months of ibrutinib treatment. These receptors all stem from a human donor with chronic lymphocytic leukemia.

With respect to this clone: A junction boundary mismatches the germline segment, possibly from a read error. The chain couples TRBV7-3 to TRBJ2-4; D call uncertain. Germline V lookup: CDR1 SGHTA, CDR2 FQGTGA. This CDR3 has 12 residues. The CDR3 region is CASSLIAGPQHF. The CDR3 nucleotides read TGTGCCAGCAGCTTAATAGCAGGCCCTCAACACTTC.

CDR3: CASSLEGSQPQHF. DNA for the CDR3: TGTGCCAGCAGCTTAGAAGGGAGTCAGCCCCAGCATTTT. The chain carries TRBV7-9 and TRBJ1-5, with D unresolved. This CDR3 has 13 residues. V was pared by 1 base and J by 6 bases, with 7 bases between. The germline V gene has CDR1 SEHNR and CDR2 FQNEAQ (reference sequence). Based on the CDR3 plus reference TRBV7-9 and TRBJ1-5, the full variable domain is DTGVSQNPRHKITKRGQNVTFRCDPISEHNRLYWYRQTLGQGPEFLTYFQNEAQLEKSRLLSDRFSAERPKGSFSTLEIQRTEQGDSAMYLCASSLEGSQPQHFGDGTRLSIL.

The V and J genes are TRBV2 and TRBJ2-5; 7 nucleotides match TRBD1. Germline CDR1 SNHLY, CDR2 FYNNEI. J lost 4 bases, V lost 8 bases, and 4 bases had no gene match. The CDR3 sequence is 12 residues long. CDR3 amino acids: CASSPGGETQYF. CDR3 coding DNA: TGTGCCAGCTCCCCAGGGGGAGAGACCCAGTACTTC. The complete variable domain, with remaining parts taken from reference TRBV2 and TRBJ2-5, reads EPEVTQTPSHQVTQMGQEVILRCVPISNHLYFYWYRQILGQKVEFLVSFYNNEISEKSEIFDDQFSVERPDGSNFTLKIRSTKLEDSAMYFCASSPGGETQYFGPGTRLLVL.